These 13 T cell receptor beta chains originate from one sample sequenced in a study of beta chain features in type 1 diabetes. Study results and limitations: Shortening of TCRB CDR3s, moderate but significant, appeared in all four CD4+ subsets of Type 1 diabetes patients.

These TCRs are of unknown antigen specificity. cDNA synthesis used the whole RNA isolate, giving expressed TCRB sequences. The table came from immunoSEQ multiplex PCR; TCRdb's copy has only in-frame clones and leaves some out. The sample has roughly 260,000 clones, approximately 11% seen once. Sequencing was carried out using naive CD4+ T cells from blood. All receptors derive from a man under 40 with type 1 diabetes.

The chain uses TRBV28 and TRBJ2-2; 10 nucleotides agree with TRBD1. In germline, CDR1 is MDHEN, CDR2 SYDVKM. The junction had 8 bases not matched to a gene; V was cut back by 6 bases and J by 4 bases. The CDR3 spans 16 residues. CDR3 loop: CASRAPGQGTTGELFF. CDR3 sequence (DNA): TGTGCCAGCAGAGCCCCGGGACAGGGGACCACCGGGGAGCTGTTTTTT.

This chain links TRBV7-9 with TRBJ1-5, with 10 bases that match TRBD1. Trimming cost V 5 bases and J 3 bases; bases outside gene matches: 1. Germline CDR1 reads SEHNR; CDR2 reads FQNEAQ (reference sequence). The CDR3 loop spans 14 amino acids. CDR3 amino acids: CASSGTGDNQPQHF. The CDR3 region has the DNA TGTGCCAGCAGCGGGACAGGGGACAATCAGCCCCAGCATTTT.

The V and J genes are TRBV2 and TRBJ2-3; 8 positions agree with TRBD2. The V gene's germline CDR1 is SNHLY and CDR2 FYNNEI. The V gene end was trimmed by 8 bases and the J gene end by 1 base; junction bases not matched to a gene: 5. The CDR3 is made up of 14 amino acids. The CDR3 sequence: CASDLRGGTDTQYF. CDR3 in DNA: TGTGCCAGCGACCTGCGGGGGGGCACAGATACGCAGTATTTT.

The chain couples TRBV28 to TRBJ2-1, with TRBD1 matching over 7 bases. V lost 0 bases, J lost 4 bases, and 0 bases stayed unmatched. The CDR3 totals 14 residues. The germline CDR1 and CDR2 sequences are MDHEN and SYDVKM. The CDR3 is CASSLWDRYNEQFF. Here the CDR3 DNA reads TGTGCCAGCAGTTTATGGGACAGGTACAATGAGCAGTTCTTC.

V gene TRBV9 combines with J gene TRBJ2-5; 7 nucleotides agree with TRBD1. V was pared by 5 bases and J by 5 bases, with 12 bases of the junction left unmatched. The CDR3 runs 15 residues. The germline V gene encodes CDR1 SGDLS and CDR2 YYNGEE. The CDR3 nucleotides are TGTGCCAGCAGTGCCGCTGGGACCAGGGGGGAGACCCAGTACTTC. Its protein is CASSAAGTRGETQYF. The whole variable domain, filled in from reference TRBV9 and TRBJ2-5, reads DSGVTQTPKHLITATGQRVTLRCSPRSGDLSVYWYQQSLDQGLQFLIQYYNGEERAKGNILERFSAQQFPDLHSELNLSSLELGDSALYFCASSAAGTRGETQYFGPGTRLLVL.

This clone has only a few counts. The genes are TRBV28 and TRBJ2-2, with 15 bases aligning to TRBD2. The germline CDR1 and CDR2 sequences are MDHEN and SYDVKM. There are 14 residues in the CDR3. After removal of 9 bases from V and 5 bases from J, the junction contained 1 base not matched to a gene. CDR3: CASGTSGGTGELFF. DNA of the CDR3: TGTGCCAGTGGGACTAGCGGGGGGACCGGGGAGCTGTTTTTT. The complete variable domain, with remaining parts taken from reference TRBV28 and TRBJ2-2, reads DVKVTQSSRYLVKRTGEKVFLECVQDMDHENMFWYRQDPGLGLRLIYFSYDVKMKEKGDIPEGYSVSREKKERFSLILESASTNQTSMYLCASGTSGGTGELFFGEGSRLTVL.

This clone occurred a few times. V usage is TRBV7-9 and J usage is TRBJ2-5; 11 bases map to TRBD1. The CDR3 extends over 15 amino acids. CDR1 is SEHNR and CDR2 is FQNEAQ in the germline V gene (reference sequence). Losses at the gene ends were 6 bases for V and 5 bases for J; bases not matched to a gene: 8. The CDR3 DNA follows: TGTGCCAGCAGTCCCCTCGGGACAGGGGGGGAGACCCAGTACTTC. Translated: CASSPLGTGGETQYF.

The CDR3 protein is CASSHSSYEQYF. The CDR3 nucleotides are TGTGCCAGCAGCCACAGCTCCTACGAGCAGTACTTC. The genes are TRBV7-9 and TRBJ2-7; D unresolved. The germline V and J ends were trimmed by 5 bases and 0 bases, with 5 bases remaining between them. Germline CDR1 SEHNR, CDR2 FQNEAQ (reference sequence). The CDR3 has 12 residues.

This chain joins TRBV6-6 and TRBJ1-5, with TRBD1 matching 8 bases. The CDR3 is 15 amino acids. With 6 bases clipped from V and 3 bases from J, the junction kept 7 bases outside the gene matches. Looked up from germline, CDR1 is MNHNY and CDR2 is SVGAGI (reference sequence). The CDR3 loop reads CASSDPTGDNQPQHF. DNA for the CDR3: TGTGCCAGCAGCGATCCGACAGGGGACAATCAGCCCCAGCATTTT.

This clone was detected only a few times. The V call is TRBV5-1, the J call TRBJ2-7; 7 nucleotides agree with TRBD1. With V trimmed by 6 bases and J by 7 bases, 10 bases remained unmatched. This CDR3 contains 13 residues. Germline V gene lookup returns CDR1 SGHRS and CDR2 YFSETQ. DNA for the CDR3: TGCGCCAGCAAAGCGTCCAGGGGGATAGAGCAGTACTTC. This codes for CASKASRGIEQYF.

This clone came up a few times. The chain employs TRBV7-3 and TRBJ2-5; D perhaps matches TRBD2 (5 bases). Germline V gene data show CDR1 as SGHTA and CDR2 as FQGTGA. The ends were cut back, 3 bases at V and 2 bases at J, with 10 bases in the middle. This CDR3 is 14 amino acids long. CDR3 sequence: CASSLNRGQETQYF. In nucleotides, the CDR3 is TGTGCCAGCAGCTTGAACCGGGGACAAGAGACCCAGTACTTC.

The chain carries TRBV30 and TRBJ1-6, with 9 nucleotides matching TRBD1. The CDR3 is made up of 14 amino acids. Germline CDR1 GTSNPN, CDR2 SVGIG (reference sequence). The V gene end was trimmed by 2 bases and the J gene end by 9 bases; junction bases not matched to a gene: 5. As DNA, the CDR3 is TGTGCCTGGAGTCCCACAGGGGGCGGTTCACCCCTCCACTTT. Protein: CAWSPTGGGSPLHF.

This clone has just a few counts. This specimen includes other DNA sequences encoding the same CDR3. The chain has TRBV25-1 and TRBJ1-1; 8 bases map to TRBD1. With 3 bases clipped from V and 1 base from J, the junction kept 4 bases outside the gene matches. The germline V gene has CDR1 MGHDK and CDR2 SYGVNS. The CDR3 is made up of 15 amino acids. The CDR3 here is CASSDPGQGNTEAFF. DNA of the CDR3: TGTGCCAGCAGTGATCCCGGACAGGGGAACACTGAAGCTTTCTTT.